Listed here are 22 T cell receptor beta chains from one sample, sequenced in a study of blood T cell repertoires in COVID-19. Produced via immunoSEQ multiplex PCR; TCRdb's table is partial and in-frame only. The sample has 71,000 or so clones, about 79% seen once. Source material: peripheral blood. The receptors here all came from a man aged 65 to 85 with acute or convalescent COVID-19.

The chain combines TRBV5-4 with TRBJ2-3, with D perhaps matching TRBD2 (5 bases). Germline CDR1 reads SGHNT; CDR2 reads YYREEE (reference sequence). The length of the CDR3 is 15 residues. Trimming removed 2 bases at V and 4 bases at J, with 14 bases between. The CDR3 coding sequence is TGTGCCAGCAGCTTTGGCCGGGGATTGGCAGATACGCAGTATTTT. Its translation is CASSFGRGLADTQYF.

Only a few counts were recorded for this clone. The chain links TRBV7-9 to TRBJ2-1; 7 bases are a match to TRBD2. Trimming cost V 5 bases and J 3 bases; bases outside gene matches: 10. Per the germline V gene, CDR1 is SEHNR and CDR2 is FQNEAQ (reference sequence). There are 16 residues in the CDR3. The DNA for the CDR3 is TGTGCCAGCAGCGCCAGAGGCGGGGGAGACTACAATGAGCAGTTCTTC. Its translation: CASSARGGGDYNEQFF. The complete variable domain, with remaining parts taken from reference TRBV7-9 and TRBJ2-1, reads DTGVSQNPRHKITKRGQNVTFRCDPISEHNRLYWYRQTLGQGPEFLTYFQNEAQLEKSRLLSDRFSAERPKGSFSTLEIQRTEQGDSAMYLCASSARGGGDYNEQFFGPGTRLTVL.

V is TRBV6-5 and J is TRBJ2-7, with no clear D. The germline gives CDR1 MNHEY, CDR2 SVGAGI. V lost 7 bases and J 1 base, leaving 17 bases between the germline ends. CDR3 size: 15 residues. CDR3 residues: CASILSPSNSYEQYF. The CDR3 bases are TGTGCCAGCATTCTGTCTCCTTCTAATTCCTACGAGCAGTACTTC.

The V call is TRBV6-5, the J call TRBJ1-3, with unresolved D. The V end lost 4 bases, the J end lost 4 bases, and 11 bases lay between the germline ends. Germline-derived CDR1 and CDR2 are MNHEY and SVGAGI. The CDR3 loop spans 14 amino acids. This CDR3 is CASSSPGSGNTIYF. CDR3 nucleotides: TGTGCCAGCAGTTCCCCGGGGAGCGGAAACACCATATATTTT.

CDR3 nucleotide sequence: TGTGCCAGTAGTATAGCGGAAACAGGGGCGGGGTACGAGCAGTACTTC. Its translation: CASSIAETGAGYEQYF. This rearrangement joins TRBV19 to TRBJ2-7, with D perhaps TRBD1 (7 bases). Per germline, CDR1 LNHDA and CDR2 SQIVND (reference sequence). Trimming pared 1 base from V and 4 bases from J, leaving 17 bases between. The length of the CDR3 is 16 residues.

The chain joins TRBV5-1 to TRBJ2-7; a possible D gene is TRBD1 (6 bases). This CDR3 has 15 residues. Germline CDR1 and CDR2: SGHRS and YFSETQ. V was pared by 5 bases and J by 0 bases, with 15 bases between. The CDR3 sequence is CASRNRDINSYEQYF. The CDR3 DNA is TGCGCCAGCAGGAACCGGGACATTAACTCCTACGAGCAGTACTTC.

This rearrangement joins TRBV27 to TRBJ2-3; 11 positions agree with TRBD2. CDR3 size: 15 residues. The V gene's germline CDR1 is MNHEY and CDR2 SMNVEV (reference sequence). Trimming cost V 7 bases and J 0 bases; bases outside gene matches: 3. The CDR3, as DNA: TGTGCCAGCACCCTAGCGGGAGGAAGCACAGATACGCAGTATTTT. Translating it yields CASTLAGGSTDTQYF.

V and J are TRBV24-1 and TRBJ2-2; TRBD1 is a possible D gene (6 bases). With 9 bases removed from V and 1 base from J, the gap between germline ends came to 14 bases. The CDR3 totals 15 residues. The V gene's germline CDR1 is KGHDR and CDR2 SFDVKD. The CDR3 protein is CATSRDTLNTGELFF. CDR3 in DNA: TGTGCCACCTCGAGGGACACCTTGAACACCGGGGAGCTGTTTTTT.

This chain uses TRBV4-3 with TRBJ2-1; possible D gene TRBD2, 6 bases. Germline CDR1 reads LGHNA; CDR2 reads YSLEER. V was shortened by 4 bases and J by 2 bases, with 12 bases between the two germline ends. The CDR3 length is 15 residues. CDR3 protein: CASSPREAAYNEQFF. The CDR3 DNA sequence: TGCGCCAGCAGCCCGCGGGAAGCAGCCTACAATGAGCAGTTCTTC.

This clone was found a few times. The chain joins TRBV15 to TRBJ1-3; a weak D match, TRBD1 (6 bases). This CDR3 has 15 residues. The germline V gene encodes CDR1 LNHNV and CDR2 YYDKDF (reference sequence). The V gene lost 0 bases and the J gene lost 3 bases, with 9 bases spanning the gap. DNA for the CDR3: TGTGCCACCAGCAGAGACAGGGGTGGTGGAAACACCATATATTTT. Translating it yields CATSRDRGGGNTIYF.

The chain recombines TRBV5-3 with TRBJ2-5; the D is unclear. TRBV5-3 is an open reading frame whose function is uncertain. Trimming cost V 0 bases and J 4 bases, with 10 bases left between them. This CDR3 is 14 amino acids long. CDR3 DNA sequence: TGTGCCAGAAGCTTGGCCGACTCCCGAGAGACCCAGTACTTC. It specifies CARSLADSRETQYF.

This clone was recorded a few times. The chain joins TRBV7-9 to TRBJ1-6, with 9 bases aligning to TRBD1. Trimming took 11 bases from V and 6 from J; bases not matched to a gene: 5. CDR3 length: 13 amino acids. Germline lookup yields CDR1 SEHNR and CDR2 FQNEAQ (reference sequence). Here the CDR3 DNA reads TGTGCCGGGACGGGACAGGGTAATTCACCCCTCCACTTT. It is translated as CAGTGQGNSPLHF.

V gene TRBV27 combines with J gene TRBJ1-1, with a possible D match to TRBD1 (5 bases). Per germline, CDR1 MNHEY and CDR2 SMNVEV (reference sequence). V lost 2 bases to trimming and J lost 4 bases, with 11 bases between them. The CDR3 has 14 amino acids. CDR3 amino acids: CASSLTDTPTEAFF. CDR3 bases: TGTGCCAGCAGTTTAACGGACACCCCCACTGAAGCTTTCTTT.

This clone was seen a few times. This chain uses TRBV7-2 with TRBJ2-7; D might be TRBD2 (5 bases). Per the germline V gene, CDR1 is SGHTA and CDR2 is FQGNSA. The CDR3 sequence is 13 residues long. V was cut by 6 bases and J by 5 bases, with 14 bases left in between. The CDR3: CASRNINSDEQYF. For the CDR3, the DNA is TGTGCCAGCAGGAATATTAATAGCGACGAGCAGTACTTC.

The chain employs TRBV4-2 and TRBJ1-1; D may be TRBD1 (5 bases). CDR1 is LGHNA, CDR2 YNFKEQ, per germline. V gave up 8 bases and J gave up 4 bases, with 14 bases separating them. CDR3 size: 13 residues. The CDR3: CASHLEGATEAFF. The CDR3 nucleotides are TGTGCCAGCCACCTAGAAGGGGCCACTGAAGCTTTCTTT.

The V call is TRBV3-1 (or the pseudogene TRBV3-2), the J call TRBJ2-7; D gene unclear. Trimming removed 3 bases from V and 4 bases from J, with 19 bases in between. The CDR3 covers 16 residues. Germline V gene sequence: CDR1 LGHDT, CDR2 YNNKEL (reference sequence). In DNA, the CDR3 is TGTGCCAGCAGCCACTCTCCGAGTCTACGACTTTACGAGCAGTACTTC. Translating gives CASSHSPSLRLYEQYF.

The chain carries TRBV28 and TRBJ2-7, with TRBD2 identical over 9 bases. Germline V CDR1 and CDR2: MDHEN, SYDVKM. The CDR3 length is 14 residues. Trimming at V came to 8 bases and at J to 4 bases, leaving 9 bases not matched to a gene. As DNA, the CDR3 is TGTGCCAGCGAGGCGGCTAGCGGGGATTACGAGCAGTACTTC. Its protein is CASEAASGDYEQYF.

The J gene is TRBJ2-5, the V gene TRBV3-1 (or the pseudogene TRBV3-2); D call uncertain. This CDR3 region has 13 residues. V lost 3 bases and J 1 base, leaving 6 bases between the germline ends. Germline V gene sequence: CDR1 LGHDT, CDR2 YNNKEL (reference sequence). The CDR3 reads CASSQLAQETQYF. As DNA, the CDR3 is TGTGCCAGCAGCCAGTTGGCCCAAGAGACCCAGTACTTC.

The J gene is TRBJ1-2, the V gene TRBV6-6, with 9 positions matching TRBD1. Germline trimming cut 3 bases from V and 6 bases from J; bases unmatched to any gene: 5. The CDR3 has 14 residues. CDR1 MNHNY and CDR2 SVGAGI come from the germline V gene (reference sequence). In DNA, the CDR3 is TGTGCCAGCAGTTATTCGGGACAGGGTGATGGCTACACCTTC. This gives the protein CASSYSGQGDGYTF.

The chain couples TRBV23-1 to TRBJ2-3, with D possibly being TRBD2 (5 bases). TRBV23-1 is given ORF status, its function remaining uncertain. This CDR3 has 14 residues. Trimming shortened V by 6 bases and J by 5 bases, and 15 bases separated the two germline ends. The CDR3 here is CASRGRTQGDTQYF. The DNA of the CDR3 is TGCGCCAGCAGAGGGAGAACACAAGGAGATACGCAGTATTTT.

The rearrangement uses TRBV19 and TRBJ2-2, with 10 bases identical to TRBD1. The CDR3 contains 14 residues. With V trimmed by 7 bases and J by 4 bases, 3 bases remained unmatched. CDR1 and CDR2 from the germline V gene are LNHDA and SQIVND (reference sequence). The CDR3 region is CASKGQGFTGELFF. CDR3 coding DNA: TGTGCCAGTAAGGGACAGGGGTTCACCGGGGAGCTGTTTTTT.

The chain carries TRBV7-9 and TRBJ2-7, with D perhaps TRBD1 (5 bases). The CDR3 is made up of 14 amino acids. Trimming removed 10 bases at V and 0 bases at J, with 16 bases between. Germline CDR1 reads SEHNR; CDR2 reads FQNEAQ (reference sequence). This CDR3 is CATAAGPPSYEQYF. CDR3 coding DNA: TGTGCCACAGCCGCAGGGCCTCCCTCCTACGAGCAGTACTTC.